The entry that follows covers one T cell receptor beta chain sequence. This CDR3 is built from 16 residues. The junction had 8 bases not matched to a gene; V was cut back by 0 bases and J by 4 bases. Germline lookup yields CDR1 SGHDN and CDR2 FVKESK. As handled by the study authors: Reference gene primer amplification yielded estimated nucleated cell counts. The assay was immunoSEQ multiplex PCR, and TCRdb's table has in-frame clones only and misses some. The V and J calls and clone size were taken over from that table, and D and trimming were inferred from the DNA. The repertoire has approximately 320,000 clones, approximately 86% of them found once; the top ten carry about 8.9%. The data derive from a study of blood T cell repertoires in COVID-19. As for the study in general: T cells, B-cell-depleted T cells, or PBMCs provided the cDNA or gDNA that served as material.

Either two negative PCRs, clearance, or symptom resolution qualified Cohort 3 donors as recovered. This TCR derives from a woman in her late teens or twenties who had recovered from COVID-19. The sequenced sample was PBMCs or T cells enriched from blood (not recorded which). V gene TRBV14 combines with J gene TRBJ2-7, with TRBD2 matching 8 bases. DNA of the CDR3: TGTGCCAGCAGCCAAGATTGGGCAAGCGGGAGATACGAGCAGTACTTC. It translates to CASSQDWASGRYEQYF.